This T cell receptor beta chain came from a study of T-cell memory formation after mild COVID-19. General observations from the study: Pre-infection memory showed some responding clones, and this suggested that cross-reactive memory joined.

The CDR3 runs 17 residues. The J segment lost 7 bases and the V segment lost 0 bases, leaving 12 bases of the junction unmatched. In germline, CDR1 is SGHRS, CDR2 YFSETQ. Points on this clonotype: Its antigen is undetermined.

TCRdb reprocessed the 5' RACE reads with MiXCR, giving one entry per CDR3 protein. This table holds a few hundred thousand distinct CDR3 sequences, 20% to 30% found once. The chain recombines TRBV5-1 with TRBJ1-4, with 7 bases aligning to TRBD1. The sequenced sample was PBMCs or a T cell subset sorted from them (not recorded which). This sequence originates from an adult woman who had mild COVID-19 (a few samples of this study predate the infection). Cell type and time point are not known. The CDR3 spells CASSLVPTGSGSEKLFF. CDR3 sequence (DNA): TGCGCCAGCAGCTTGGTCCCGACAGGGTCGGGGAGTGAAAAACTGTTTTTT.